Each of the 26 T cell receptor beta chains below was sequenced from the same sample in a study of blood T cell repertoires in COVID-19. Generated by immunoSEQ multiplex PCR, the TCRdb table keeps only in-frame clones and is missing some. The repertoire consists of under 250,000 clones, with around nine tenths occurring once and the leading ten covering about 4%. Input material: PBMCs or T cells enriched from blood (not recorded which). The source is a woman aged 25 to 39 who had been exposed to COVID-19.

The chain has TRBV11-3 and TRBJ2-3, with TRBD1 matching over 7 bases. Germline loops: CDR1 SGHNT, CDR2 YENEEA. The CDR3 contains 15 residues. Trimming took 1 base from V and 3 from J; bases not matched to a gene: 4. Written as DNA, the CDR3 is TGTGCCAGCAGCTTAGGGGGACAGATTACAGATACGCAGTATTTT. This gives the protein CASSLGGQITDTQYF.

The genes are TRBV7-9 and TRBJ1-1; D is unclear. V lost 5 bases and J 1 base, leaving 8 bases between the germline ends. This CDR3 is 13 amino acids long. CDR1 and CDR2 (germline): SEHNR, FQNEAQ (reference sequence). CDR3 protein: CASSVNRNTEAFF. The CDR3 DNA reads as TGTGCCAGCAGCGTAAACAGGAACACTGAAGCTTTCTTT. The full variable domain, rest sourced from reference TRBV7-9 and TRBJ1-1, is DTGVSQNPRHKITKRGQNVTFRCDPISEHNRLYWYRQTLGQGPEFLTYFQNEAQLEKSRLLSDRFSAERPKGSFSTLEIQRTEQGDSAMYLCASSVNRNTEAFFGQGTRLTVV.

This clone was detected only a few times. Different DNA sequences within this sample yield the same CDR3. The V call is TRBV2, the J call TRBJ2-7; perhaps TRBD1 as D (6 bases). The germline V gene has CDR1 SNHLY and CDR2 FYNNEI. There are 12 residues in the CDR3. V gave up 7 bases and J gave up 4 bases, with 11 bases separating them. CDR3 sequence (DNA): TGTGCCAGCAAGAGGGACATTTACGAGCAGTACTTC. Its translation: CASKRDIYEQYF.

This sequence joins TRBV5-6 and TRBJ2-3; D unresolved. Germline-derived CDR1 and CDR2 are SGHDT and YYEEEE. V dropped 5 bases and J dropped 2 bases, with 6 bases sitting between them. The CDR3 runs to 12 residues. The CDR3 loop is CASSIYTDTQYF. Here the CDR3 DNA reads TGTGCCAGCAGTATCTACACAGATACGCAGTATTTT.

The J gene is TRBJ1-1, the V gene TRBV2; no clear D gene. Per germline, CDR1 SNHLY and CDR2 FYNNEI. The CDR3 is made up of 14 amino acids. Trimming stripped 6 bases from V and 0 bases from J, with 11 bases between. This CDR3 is CASRAQYMNTEAFF. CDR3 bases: TGTGCCAGCAGGGCCCAGTACATGAACACTGAAGCTTTCTTT.

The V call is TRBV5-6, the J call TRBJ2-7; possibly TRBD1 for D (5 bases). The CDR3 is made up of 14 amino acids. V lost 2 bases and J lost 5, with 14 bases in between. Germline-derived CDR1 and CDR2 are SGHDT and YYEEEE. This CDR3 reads CASSFASRDDEQYF. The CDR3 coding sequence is TGTGCCAGCAGCTTCGCGTCCAGGGATGACGAGCAGTACTTC.

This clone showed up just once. CDR3 in amino acids: CASSPMAQGFYNEQFF. The DNA for the CDR3 is TGTGCCAGCTCACCAATGGCACAGGGGTTTTACAATGAGCAGTTCTTC. The V call is TRBV18, the J call TRBJ2-1, with 7 bases identical to TRBD1. J gave up 4 bases and V 2 bases, and 8 bases lay outside the gene matches. The CDR3 length is 16 residues. Per the germline V gene, CDR1 is KGHSH and CDR2 is LQKENI. Full variable domain (missing parts from reference TRBV18 and TRBJ2-1): NAGVMQNPRHLVRRRGQEARLRCSPMKGHSHVYWYRQLPEEGLKFMVYLQKENIIDESGMPKERFSAEFPKEGPSILRIQQVVRGDSAAYFCASSPMAQGFYNEQFFGPGTRLTVL.

CDR3 nucleotides: TGTGCCAGCAGCTTAAGGACAACCGGGGAGCTGTTTTTT. This sequence encodes CASSLRTTGELFF. This chain connects TRBV7-8 to TRBJ2-2; maybe TRBD1 (5 bases). The germline V gene encodes CDR1 SGHVS and CDR2 FQNEAQ. The CDR3 has 13 residues. V was cut by 2 bases and J by 5 bases, with 6 bases left in between.

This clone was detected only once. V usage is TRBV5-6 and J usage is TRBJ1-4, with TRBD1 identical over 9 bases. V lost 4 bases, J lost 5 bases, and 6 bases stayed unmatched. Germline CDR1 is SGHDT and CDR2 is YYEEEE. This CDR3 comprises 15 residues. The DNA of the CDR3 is TGTGCCAGCAGCCCTACAGGGGGCAAGAATGAAAAACTGTTTTTT. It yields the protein CASSPTGGKNEKLFF.

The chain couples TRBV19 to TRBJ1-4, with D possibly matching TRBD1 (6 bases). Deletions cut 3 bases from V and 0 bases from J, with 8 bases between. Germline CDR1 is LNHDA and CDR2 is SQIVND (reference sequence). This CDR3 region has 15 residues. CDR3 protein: CASSIRQATNEKLFF. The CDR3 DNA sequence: TGTGCCAGTAGTATTCGACAGGCAACTAATGAAAAACTGTTTTTT. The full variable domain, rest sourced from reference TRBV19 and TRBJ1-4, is DGGITQSPKYLFRKEGQNVTLSCEQNLNHDAMYWYRQDPGQGLRLIYYSQIVNDFQKGDIAEGYSVSREKKESFPLTVTSAQKNPTAFYLCASSIRQATNEKLFFGSGTQLSVL.

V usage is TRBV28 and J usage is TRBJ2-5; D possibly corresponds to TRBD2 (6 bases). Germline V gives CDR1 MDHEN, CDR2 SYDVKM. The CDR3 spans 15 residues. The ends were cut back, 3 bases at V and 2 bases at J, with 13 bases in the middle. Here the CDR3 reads CASSLLGDFQETQYF. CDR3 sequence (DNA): TGTGCCAGCAGTTTGCTTGGGGACTTTCAAGAGACCCAGTACTTC.

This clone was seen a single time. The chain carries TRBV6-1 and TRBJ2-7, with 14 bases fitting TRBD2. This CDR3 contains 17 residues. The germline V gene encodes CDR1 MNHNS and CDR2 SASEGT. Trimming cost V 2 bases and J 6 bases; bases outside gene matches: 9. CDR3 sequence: CASSEILWGLAGVEQYF. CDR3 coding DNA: TGTGCCAGCAGTGAAATCCTTTGGGGACTAGCGGGAGTCGAGCAGTACTTC.

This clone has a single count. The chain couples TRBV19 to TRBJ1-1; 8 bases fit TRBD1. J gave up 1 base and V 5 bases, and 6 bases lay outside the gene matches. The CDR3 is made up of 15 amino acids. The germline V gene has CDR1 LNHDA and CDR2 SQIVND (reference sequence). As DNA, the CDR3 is TGTGCCAGTAGTCTCCGGACAGGGAGGAACACTGAAGCTTTCTTT. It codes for CASSLRTGRNTEAFF.

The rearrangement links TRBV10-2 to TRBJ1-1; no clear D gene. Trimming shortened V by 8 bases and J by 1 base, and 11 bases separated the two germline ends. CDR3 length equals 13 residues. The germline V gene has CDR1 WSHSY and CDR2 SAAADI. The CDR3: CASGGTTNTEAFF. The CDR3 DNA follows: TGCGCCAGCGGCGGCACGACGAACACTGAAGCTTTCTTT.

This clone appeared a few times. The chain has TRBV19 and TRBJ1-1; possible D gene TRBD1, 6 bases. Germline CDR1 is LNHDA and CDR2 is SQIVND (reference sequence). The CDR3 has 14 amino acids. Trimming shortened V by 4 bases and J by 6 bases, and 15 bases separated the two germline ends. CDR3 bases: TGTGCCAGTAGTACCCACACAGGGTACTCTGAAGCTTTCTTT. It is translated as CASSTHTGYSEAFF.

CDR3 protein: CASSPDRAFTTYEQYF. In nucleotides, the CDR3 is TGTGCCAGCAGTCCAGACAGGGCATTCACTACCTACGAGCAGTACTTC. The chain couples TRBV28 to TRBJ2-7, with 7 bases lining up with TRBD1. V trimming: 5 bases; J trimming: 2 bases; junction bases outside the gene matches: 12. Germline values: CDR1 MDHEN, CDR2 SYDVKM. The CDR3 extends over 16 amino acids.

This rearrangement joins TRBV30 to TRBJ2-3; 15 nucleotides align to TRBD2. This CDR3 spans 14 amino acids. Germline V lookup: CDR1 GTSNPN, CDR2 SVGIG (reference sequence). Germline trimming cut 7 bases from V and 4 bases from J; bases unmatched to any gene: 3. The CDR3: CALRTSGGADTQYF. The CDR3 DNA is TGTGCCTTACGGACTAGCGGGGGGGCAGATACGCAGTATTTT.

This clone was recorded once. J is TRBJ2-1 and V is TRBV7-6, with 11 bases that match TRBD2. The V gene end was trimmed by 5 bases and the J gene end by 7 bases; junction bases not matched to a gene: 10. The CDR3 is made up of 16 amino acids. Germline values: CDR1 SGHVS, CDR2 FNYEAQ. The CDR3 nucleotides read TGTGCCAGCAGCAACCCACTAGCGGGAGCAGGAAATGAGCAGTTCTTC. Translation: CASSNPLAGAGNEQFF.

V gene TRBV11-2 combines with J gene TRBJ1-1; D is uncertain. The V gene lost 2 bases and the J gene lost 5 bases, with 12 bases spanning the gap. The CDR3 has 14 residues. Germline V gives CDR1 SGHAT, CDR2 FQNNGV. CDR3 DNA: TGTGCCAGCAGCTTAATCCGGGTCGAGACTGAAGCTTTCTTT. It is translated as CASSLIRVETEAFF.

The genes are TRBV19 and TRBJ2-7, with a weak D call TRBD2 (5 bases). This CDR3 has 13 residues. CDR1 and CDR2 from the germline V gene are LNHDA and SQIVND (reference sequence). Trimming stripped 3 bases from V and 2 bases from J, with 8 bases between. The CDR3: CASSMAGTYEQYF. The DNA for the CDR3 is TGTGCCAGTAGTATGGCGGGTACCTACGAGCAGTACTTC.

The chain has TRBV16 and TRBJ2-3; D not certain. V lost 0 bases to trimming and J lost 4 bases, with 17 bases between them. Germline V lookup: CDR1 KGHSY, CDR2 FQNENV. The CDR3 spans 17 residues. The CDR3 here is CASSQSSGLGGADTQYF. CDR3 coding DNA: TGTGCCAGCAGCCAATCTTCGGGTCTCGGTGGCGCAGATACGCAGTATTTT.

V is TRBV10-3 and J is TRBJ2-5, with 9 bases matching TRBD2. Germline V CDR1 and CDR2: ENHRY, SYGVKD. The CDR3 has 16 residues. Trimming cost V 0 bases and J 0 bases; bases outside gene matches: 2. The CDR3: CAISESASGDQETQYF. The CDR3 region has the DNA TGTGCCATCAGTGAGTCAGCTAGCGGGGACCAAGAGACCCAGTACTTC.

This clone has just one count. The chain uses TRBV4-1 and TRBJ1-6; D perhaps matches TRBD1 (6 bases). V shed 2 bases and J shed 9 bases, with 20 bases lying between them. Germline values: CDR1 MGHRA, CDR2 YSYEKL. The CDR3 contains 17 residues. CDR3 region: CASSQPPRGGSGSPLHF. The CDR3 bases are TGCGCCAGCAGCCAACCCCCCCGGGGGGGCTCGGGTTCACCCCTCCACTTT.

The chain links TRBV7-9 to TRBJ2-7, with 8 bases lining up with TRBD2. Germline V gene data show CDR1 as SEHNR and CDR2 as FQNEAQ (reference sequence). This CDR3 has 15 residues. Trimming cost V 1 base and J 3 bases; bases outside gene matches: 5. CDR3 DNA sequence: TGTGCCAGCAGCTTAGGACTAGCGAGAGACTACGAGCAGTACTTC. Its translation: CASSLGLARDYEQYF.

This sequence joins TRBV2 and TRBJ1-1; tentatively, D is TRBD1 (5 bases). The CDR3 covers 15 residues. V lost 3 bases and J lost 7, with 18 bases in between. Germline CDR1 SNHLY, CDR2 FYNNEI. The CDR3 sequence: CASSEGGRPKGEAFF. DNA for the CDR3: TGTGCCAGCAGTGAGGGGGGACGGCCGAAGGGTGAAGCTTTCTTT.

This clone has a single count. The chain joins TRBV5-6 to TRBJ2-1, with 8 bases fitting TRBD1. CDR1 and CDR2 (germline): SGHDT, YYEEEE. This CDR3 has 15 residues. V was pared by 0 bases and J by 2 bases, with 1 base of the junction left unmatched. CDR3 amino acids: CASSLVRGPYNEQFF. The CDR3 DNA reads TGTGCCAGCAGCTTGGTCAGGGGGCCCTACAATGAGCAGTTCTTC.